Sequencing of this T cell receptor (beta chain) was carried out in a study of cytomegalovirus exposure and HLA in healthy donors. A multiplex PCR was run with 60 Vbeta primers and 13 Jbeta primers. Sequenced by immunoSEQ multiplex PCR; TCRdb stores in-frame clones only, minus some. The data hold around 170,000 clones, with just over 75% observed a single time. The CDR3 totals 15 residues. Per germline, CDR1 MDHEN and CDR2 SYDVKM. Trimming removed 8 bases from V and 0 bases from J; junction bases left unmatched: 10. The chain employs TRBV28 and TRBJ2-7; TRBD2 aligns across 7 bases. The sequencing sample was made of PBMCs. The TCR was taken from a man aged 18 to 29 in good health and CMV-seronegative. The CDR3 DNA reads TGTGCCAGCGTTGCCCCGGGCGGGGGCTCCTACGAGCAGTACTTC. Protein sequence: CASVAPGGGSYEQYF. The variable domain in full, with the rest retrieved from reference TRBV28 and TRBJ2-7, is DVKVTQSSRYLVKRTGEKVFLECVQDMDHENMFWYRQDPGLGLRLIYFSYDVKMKEKGDIPEGYSVSREKKERFSLILESASTNQTSMYLCASVAPGGGSYEQYFGPGTRLTVT.